This T cell receptor (beta chain) is drawn from a study of T cells after yellow fever vaccination. The table lists this clonotype with a few counts. The antigen is not known. Universal primer sites and UMIs were introduced during 5'RACE template-switching synthesis of TCR cDNA. In TCRdb, the 5' RACE reads were re-called with MiXCR into one record per CDR3 protein. The sample has 300,000 to 350,000 distinct CDR3 sequences, roughly 7.5% seen once. Broader study findings: Weaker overall was a secondary response that nonetheless peaked faster, on day 5 versus 15. Shared CD4/CD8 clonotypes were a small share, likely from convergent recombination. Re-detected after boosting: most primary clones, more than 95% of CD4 and 80% to 90% of CD8.

CDR3 length: 17 amino acids. The V gene's germline CDR1 is SGHNT and CDR2 YYREEE (reference sequence). V dropped 5 bases and J dropped 4; count of bases not matched to a gene: 9. The clonotype comes from a man younger than 35 who received the YFV17D yellow fever vaccine. This sample comprised PBMCs, obtained 45 days after the first yellow fever vaccination. This sequence joins TRBV5-4 and TRBJ2-5; 15 bases match TRBD2. CDR3 sequence: CASSYGTSGGKGETQYF. The CDR3 DNA sequence: TGTGCCAGCAGTTATGGGACTAGCGGGGGGAAGGGAGAGACCCAGTACTTC.